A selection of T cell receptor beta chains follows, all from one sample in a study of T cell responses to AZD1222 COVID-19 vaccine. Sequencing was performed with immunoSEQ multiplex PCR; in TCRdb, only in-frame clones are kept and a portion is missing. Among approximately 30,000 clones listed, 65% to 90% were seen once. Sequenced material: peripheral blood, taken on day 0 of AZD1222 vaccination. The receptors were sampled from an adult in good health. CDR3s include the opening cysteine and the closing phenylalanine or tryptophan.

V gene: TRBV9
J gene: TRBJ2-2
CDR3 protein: CASSADRGSAGELFF

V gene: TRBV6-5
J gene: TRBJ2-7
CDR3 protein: CASNPSSGYEQYF

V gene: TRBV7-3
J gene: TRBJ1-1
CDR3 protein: CASSPDQGSTEAFF

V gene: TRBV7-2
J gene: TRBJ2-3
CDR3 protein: CASSLASRSFPTDTQYF

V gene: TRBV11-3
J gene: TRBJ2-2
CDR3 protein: CASSFSWWPGGTGELFF

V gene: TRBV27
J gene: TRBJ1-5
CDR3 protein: CASSFPNQPQHF

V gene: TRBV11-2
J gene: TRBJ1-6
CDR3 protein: CASTRPGQGNSPLHF

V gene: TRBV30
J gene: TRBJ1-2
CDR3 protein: CAWSVLTVSYGYTF

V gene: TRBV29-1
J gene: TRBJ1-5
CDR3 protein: CAGGQGGNQPQHF

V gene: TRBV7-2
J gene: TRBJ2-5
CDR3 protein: CASSLTSEQTQYF

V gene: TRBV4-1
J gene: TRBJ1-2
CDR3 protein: CASSQARGGYGYTF

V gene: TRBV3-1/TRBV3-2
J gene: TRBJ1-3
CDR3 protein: CASSRGNSGNTIYF

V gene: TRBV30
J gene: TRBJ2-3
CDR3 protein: CAWSVRSSDTQYF

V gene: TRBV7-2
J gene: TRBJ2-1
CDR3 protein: CASSLSGGPYNEQFF

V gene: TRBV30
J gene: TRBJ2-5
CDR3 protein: CAWRPRIGGGGQTQYF

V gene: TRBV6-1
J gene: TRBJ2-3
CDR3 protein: CASSETSGLTDTQYF

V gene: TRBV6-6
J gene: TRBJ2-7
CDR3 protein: CASSFSRTYEQYF

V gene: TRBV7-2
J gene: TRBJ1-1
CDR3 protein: CASSLVGGNTEAFF

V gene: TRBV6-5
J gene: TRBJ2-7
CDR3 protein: CASALERGPTYEQYF